This T cell receptor beta chain emerged from a study of early T cells in non-severe SARS-CoV-2 infection. Looking at the study overall: Bulk RNA from unsorted whole blood was sequenced; chains were unpaired. Study observations and caveats: Private and CD4 specificities were missed by VDJdb matching, which favored anti-spike CD8 responses.

One entry per CDR3 protein results from TCRdb running MiXCR on the 5' RACE reads. The sample includes 65,000 to 75,000 distinct CDR3 sequences, around 10% seen only once; the top ten take around 4%. In its sample, this clonotype was seen a few times. Its target is unknown. Germline CDR1 is MDHEN and CDR2 is SYDVKM. The CDR3 has 17 residues. V dropped 3 bases and J dropped 0; count of bases not matched to a gene: 9. This TCR was sampled from an adult who was a healthcare worker with PCR-confirmed SARS-CoV-2 infection or an uninfected control (not recorded which). V gene TRBV28 combines with J gene TRBJ2-3; 7 bases are shared with TRBD2. The sample comprised whole blood. Here the CDR3 DNA reads TGTGCCAGCAGTTTCCTAGCTAGCGGCACTAGCACAGATACGCAGTATTTT. Amino acids: CASSFLASGTSTDTQYF.